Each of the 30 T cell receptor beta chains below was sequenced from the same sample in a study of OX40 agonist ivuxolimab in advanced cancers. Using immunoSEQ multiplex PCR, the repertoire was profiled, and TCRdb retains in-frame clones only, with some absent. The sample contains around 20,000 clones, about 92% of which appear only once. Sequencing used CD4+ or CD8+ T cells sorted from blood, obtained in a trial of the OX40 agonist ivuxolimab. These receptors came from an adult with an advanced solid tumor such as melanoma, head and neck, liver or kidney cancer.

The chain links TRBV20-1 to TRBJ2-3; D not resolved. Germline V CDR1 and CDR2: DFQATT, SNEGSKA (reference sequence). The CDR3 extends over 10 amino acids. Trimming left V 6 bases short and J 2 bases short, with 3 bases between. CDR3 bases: TGCAGTGCGCCCACAGATACGCAGTATTTT. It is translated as CSAPTDTQYF.

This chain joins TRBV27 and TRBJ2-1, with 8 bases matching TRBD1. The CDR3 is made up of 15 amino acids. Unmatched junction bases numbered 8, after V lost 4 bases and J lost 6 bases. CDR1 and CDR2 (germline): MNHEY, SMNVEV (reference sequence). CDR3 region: CASSYYTGGTNEQFF. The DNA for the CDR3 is TGTGCCAGCAGTTATTATACAGGGGGGACCAATGAGCAGTTCTTC.

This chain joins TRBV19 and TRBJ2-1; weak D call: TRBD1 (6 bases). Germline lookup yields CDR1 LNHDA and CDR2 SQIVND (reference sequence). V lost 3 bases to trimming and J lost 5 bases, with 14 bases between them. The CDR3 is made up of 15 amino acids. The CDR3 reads CASSIGTRANNEQFF. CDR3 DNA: TGTGCCAGTAGTATTGGGACAAGGGCGAACAATGAGCAGTTCTTC.

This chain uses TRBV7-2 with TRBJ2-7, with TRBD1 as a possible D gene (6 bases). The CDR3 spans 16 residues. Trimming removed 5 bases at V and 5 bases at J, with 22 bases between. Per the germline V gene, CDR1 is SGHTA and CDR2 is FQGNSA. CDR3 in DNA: TGTGCCAGCAGCCGCATCCGGGACACGGACTTGAACGAGCAGTACTTC. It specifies CASSRIRDTDLNEQYF.

Written as DNA, the CDR3 is TGTGCCAGCAGCTTAGGTACCCCAGATACGCAGTATTTT. Protein sequence: CASSLGTPDTQYF. The chain couples TRBV7-2 to TRBJ2-3; the D is unclear. In germline, CDR1 is SGHTA, CDR2 FQGNSA. The CDR3 sequence is 13 residues long. Trimming shortened V by 1 base and J by 4 bases, and 6 bases separated the two germline ends. The full variable domain, in which reference TRBV7-2 and TRBJ2-3 provide the parts outside the CDR3, is GAGVSQSPSNKVTEKGKDVELRCDPISGHTALYWYRQSLGQGLEFLIYFQGNSAPDKSGLPSDRFSAERTGGSVSTLTIQRTQQEDSAVYLCASSLGTPDTQYFGPGTRLTVL.

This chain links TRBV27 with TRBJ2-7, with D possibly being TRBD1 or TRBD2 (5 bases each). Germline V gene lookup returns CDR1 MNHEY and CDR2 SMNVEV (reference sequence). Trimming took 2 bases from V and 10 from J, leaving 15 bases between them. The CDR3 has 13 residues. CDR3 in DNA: TGTGCCAGCAGTTTAAGGGACCACCTGGACCAGTACTTC. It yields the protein CASSLRDHLDQYF.

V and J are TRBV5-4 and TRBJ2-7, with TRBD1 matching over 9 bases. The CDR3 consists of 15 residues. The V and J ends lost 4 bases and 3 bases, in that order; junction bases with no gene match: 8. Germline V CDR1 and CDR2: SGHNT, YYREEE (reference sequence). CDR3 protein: CASSQSGTGRYEQYF. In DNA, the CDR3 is TGTGCCAGCAGCCAGAGCGGGACAGGGCGCTACGAGCAGTACTTC. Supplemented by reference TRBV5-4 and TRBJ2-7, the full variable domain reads ETGVTQSPTHLIKTRGQQVTLRCSSQSGHNTVSWYQQALGQGPQFIFQYYREEENGRGNFPPRFSGLQFPNYSSELNVNALELDDSALYLCASSQSGTGRYEQYFGPGTRLTVT.

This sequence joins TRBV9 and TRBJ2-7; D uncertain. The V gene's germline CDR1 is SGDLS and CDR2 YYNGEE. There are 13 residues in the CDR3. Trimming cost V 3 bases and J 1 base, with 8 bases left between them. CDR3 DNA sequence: TGTGCCAGCAGCGCACCCAGGTCCTACGAGCAGTACTTC. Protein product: CASSAPRSYEQYF.

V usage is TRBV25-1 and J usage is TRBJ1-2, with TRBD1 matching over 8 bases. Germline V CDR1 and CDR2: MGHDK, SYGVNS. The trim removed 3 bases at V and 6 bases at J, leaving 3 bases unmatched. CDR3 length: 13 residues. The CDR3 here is CASSDRGPDGYTF. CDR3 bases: TGTGCCAGCAGTGACAGGGGGCCGGATGGCTACACCTTC.

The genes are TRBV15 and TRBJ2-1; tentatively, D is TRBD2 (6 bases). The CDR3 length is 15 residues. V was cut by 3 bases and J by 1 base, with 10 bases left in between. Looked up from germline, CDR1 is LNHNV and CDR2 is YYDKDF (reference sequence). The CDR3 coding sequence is TGTGCCACCAGCAGCCGGGCGGGATCCTACAATGAGCAGTTCTTC. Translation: CATSSRAGSYNEQFF.

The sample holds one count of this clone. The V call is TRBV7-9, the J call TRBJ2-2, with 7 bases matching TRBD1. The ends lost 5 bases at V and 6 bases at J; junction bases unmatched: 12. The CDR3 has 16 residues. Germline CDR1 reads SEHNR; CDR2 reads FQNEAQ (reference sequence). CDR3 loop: CASSRTGLLGAGELFF. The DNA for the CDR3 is TGTGCCAGCAGCCGGACAGGCCTCCTGGGGGCCGGGGAGCTGTTTTTT.

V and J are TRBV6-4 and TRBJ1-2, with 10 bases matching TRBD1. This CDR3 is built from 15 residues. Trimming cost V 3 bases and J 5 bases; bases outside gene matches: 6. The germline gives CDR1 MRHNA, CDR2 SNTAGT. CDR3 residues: CASSETWTGGYGYTF. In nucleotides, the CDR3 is TGTGCCAGCAGTGAAACTTGGACAGGGGGATATGGCTACACCTTC.

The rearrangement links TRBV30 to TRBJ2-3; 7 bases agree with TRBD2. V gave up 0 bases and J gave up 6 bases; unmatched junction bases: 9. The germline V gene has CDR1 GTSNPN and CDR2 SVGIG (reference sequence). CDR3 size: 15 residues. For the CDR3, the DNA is TGTGCCTGGAGTGTCGTCGGCGGGAGAGCGGATACGCAGTATTTT. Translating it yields CAWSVVGGRADTQYF.

CDR3 sequence (DNA): TGTGCCAGCAGCGTAGCTAGCGCCCCCACAGATACGCAGTATTTT. Amino acid sequence: CASSVASAPTDTQYF. V usage is TRBV9 and J usage is TRBJ2-3; tentative D call: TRBD2 (6 bases). This CDR3 spans 15 amino acids. V was pared by 0 bases and J by 2 bases, with 10 bases between. In germline, CDR1 is SGDLS, CDR2 YYNGEE.

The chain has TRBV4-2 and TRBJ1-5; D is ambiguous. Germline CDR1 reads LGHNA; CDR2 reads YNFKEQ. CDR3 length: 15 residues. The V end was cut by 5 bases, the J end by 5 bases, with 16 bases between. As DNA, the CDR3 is TGTGCCAGCAGCTCCTCGGCCCTGCAGGATCAGCCCCAGCATTTT. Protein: CASSSSALQDQPQHF.

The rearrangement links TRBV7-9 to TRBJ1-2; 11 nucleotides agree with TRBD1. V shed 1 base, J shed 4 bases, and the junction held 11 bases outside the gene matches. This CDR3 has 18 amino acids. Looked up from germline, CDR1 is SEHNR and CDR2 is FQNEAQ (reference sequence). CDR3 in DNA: TGTGCCAGCAGCTTAGGGGCATCGGACAGGGGGCTTAGCTATGGCTACACCTTC. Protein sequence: CASSLGASDRGLSYGYTF.

As DNA, the CDR3 is TGTGCCAGCAGTAAAACAGGGGATAATGAAAAACTGTTTTTT. Translation gives CASSKTGDNEKLFF. The rearrangement links TRBV7-9 to TRBJ1-4; the match to TRBD1 covers 7 bases. V was pared by 6 bases and J by 4 bases, with 5 bases of the junction left unmatched. Germline CDR1 SEHNR, CDR2 FQNEAQ (reference sequence). The CDR3 is made up of 14 amino acids.

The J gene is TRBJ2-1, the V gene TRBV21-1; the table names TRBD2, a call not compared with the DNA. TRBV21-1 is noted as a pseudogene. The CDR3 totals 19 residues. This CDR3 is CASSKAGLAGGLTYNEQFF. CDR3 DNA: TGTGCCAGCAGCAAAGCAGGCCTAGCGGGAGGGCTCACTTACAATGAGCAGTTCTTC.

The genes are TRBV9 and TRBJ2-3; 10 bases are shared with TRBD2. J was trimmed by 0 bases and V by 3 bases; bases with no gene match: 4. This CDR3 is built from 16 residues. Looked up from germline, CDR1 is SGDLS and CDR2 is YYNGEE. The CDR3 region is CASSASAGGSTDTQYF. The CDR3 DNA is TGTGCCAGCAGCGCCTCAGCGGGAGGGAGCACAGATACGCAGTATTTT.

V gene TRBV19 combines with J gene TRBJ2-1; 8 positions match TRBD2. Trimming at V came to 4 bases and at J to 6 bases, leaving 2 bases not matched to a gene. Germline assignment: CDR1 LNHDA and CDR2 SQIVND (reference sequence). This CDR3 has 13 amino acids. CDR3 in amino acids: CASSTGRANEQFF. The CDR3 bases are TGTGCCAGTAGTACCGGGAGGGCCAATGAGCAGTTCTTC.

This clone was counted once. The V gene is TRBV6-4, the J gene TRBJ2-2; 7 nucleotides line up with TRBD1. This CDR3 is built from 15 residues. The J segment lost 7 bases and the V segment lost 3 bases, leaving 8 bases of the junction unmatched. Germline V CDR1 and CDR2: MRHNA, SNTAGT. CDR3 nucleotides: TGTGCCAGCAGTGATCGACAGGGTAGTTTCGGGGAGCTGTTTTTT. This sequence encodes CASSDRQGSFGELFF.

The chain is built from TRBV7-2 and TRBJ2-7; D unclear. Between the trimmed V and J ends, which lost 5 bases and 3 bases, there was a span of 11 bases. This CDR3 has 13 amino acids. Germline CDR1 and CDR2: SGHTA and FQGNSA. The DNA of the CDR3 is TGTGCCAGCAGCCCCAGTACACTCTACGAGCAGTACTTC. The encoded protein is CASSPSTLYEQYF.

The chain's CDR3 is CASSYSLGSTDTQYF. The CDR3 DNA sequence: TGTGCCAGCAGTTACTCGTTGGGGAGCACAGATACGCAGTATTTT. J is TRBJ2-3 and V is TRBV6-6; no reliable D call. V lost 0 bases and J lost 0, with 7 bases in between. Germline V gives CDR1 MNHNY, CDR2 SVGAGI (reference sequence). The length of the CDR3 is 15 residues.

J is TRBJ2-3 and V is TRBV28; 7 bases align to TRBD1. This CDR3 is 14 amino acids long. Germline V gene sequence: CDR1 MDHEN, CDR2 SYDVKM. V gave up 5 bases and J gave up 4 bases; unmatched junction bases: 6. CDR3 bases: TGTGCCAGCAGTGACGGGACAGTCTCAGATACGCAGTATTTT. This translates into CASSDGTVSDTQYF.

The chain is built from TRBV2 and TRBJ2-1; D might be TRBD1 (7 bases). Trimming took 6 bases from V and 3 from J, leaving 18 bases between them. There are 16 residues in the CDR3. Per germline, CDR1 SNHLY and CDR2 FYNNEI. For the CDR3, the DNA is TGTGCCAGCAGCGCCTCGGGGAGGACAGGCTACAATGAGCAGTTCTTC. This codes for CASSASGRTGYNEQFF.

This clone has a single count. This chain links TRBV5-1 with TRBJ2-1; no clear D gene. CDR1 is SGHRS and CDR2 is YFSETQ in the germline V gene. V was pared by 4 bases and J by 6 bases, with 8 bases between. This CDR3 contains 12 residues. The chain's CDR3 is CASSPGRNEQFF. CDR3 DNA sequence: TGCGCCAGCAGCCCCGGACGCAATGAGCAGTTCTTC. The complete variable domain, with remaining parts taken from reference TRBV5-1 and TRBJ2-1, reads KAGVTQTPRYLIKTRGQQVTLSCSPISGHRSVSWYQQTPGQGLQFLFEYFSETQRNKGNFPGRFSGRQFSNSRSEMNVSTLELGDSALYLCASSPGRNEQFFGPGTRLTVL.

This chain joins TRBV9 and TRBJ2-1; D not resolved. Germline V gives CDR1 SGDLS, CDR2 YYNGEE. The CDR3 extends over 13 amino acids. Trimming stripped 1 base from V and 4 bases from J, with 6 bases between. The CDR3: CASSVTSYNEQFF. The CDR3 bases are TGTGCCAGCAGCGTAACCAGTTACAATGAGCAGTTCTTC.

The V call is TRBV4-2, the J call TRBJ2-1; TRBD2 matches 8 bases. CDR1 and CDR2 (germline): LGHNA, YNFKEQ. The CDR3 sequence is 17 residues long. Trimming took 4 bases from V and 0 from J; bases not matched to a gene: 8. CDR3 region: CASSLGLAVSSYNEQFF. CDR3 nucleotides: TGTGCCAGCAGCCTCGGACTAGCCGTCAGCTCCTACAATGAGCAGTTCTTC.

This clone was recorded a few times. CDR3 coding DNA: TGTGCCAGCAGCTTAGCGCGGGAAGGGGTTCCCTACGAGCAGTACTTC. This encodes CASSLAREGVPYEQYF. The chain combines TRBV7-9 with TRBJ2-7, with D possibly being TRBD2 (6 bases). Germline loops: CDR1 SEHNR, CDR2 FQNEAQ (reference sequence). The ends were cut back, 0 bases at V and 2 bases at J, with 14 bases in the middle. The CDR3 is 16 residues long.

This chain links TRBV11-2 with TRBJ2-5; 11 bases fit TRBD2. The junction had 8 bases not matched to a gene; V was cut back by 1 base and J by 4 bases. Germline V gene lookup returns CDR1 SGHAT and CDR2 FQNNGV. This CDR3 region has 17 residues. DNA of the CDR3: TGTGCCAGCAGCTTAGGGGCAATAGCGGGAGGGGGAGAGACCCAGTACTTC. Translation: CASSLGAIAGGGETQYF. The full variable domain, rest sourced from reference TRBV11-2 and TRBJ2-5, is EAGVAQSPRYKIIEKRQSVAFWCNPISGHATLYWYQQILGQGPKLLIQFQNNGVVDDSQLPKDRFSAERLKGVDSTLKIQPAKLEDSAVYLCASSLGAIAGGGETQYFGPGTRLLVL.